These T cell receptor beta chains were read from a single sample in a study of CD8 T cells in ankylosing spondylitis. TCRdb recomputed calls from the 5' RACE reads with MiXCR, one row per CDR3 protein. The table has fewer than 450,000 distinct CDR3 sequences, approximately 17% seen once. What was sequenced was blood, either unsorted or a sorted T cell fraction (not recorded which). The receptor set was obtained from a male donor with ankylosing spondylitis. Both conserved end residues are part of each CDR3. A D gene is named only where the DNA matches it firmly. Only part of the rows carry a size: once, few, many, or a class if the clone is expanded.

>-|12|TRBD1|TRBJ1-1|TRBV7-9
TGTGCCAGCAGCGATTGGACAGGGGGAGCTTTCTTT
CASSDWTGGAFF
>-|12|-|TRBJ2-5|TRBV5-1
TGCGCCAGCAGGGAGGGTAAGGAGACCCAGTACTTC
CASREGKETQYF
>few|15|TRBD1|TRBJ1-2|TRBV6-1
TGTGCCAGCAGTATGAGGGACAGGCCGAACTATGGCTACACCTTC
CASSMRDRPNYGYTF
>-|13|-|TRBJ1-2|TRBV12-3/TRBV12-4
TGTGCCAGCAGTTTGTGGGGCCGGAGGGGCTACACCTTC
CASSLWGRRGYTF
>many|11|-|TRBJ2-5|TRBV12-3/TRBV12-4
TGTGCCAGCAGTCGTGGAGAGACCCAGTACTTC
CASSRGETQYF
>-|14|-|TRBJ2-6|TRBV28
TGTGCCAGCACCTTCAACTCTGGGGCCAACGTCCTGACTTTC
CASTFNSGANVLTF
>-|16|-|TRBJ2-1|TRBV7-9
TGTGCCAGCAGCTTAGTCGGGGGAACGAGGTACAATGAGCAGTTCTTC
CASSLVGGTRYNEQFF
>-|14|-|TRBJ2-3|TRBV24-1
TGTGCCACCAGTGTGACAGGTAGCACAGATACGCAGTATTTT
CATSVTGSTDTQYF
>-|15|TRBD2|TRBJ2-3|TRBV2
TGTGCCAGCAGTGTCCAGCGGGGGGGAGCAGATACGCAGTATTTT
CASSVQRGGADTQYF
>few|13|TRBD2|TRBJ2-7|TRBV20-1
TGCAGTGCTAGACGCCCTAGCGGCTACGAGCAGTACTTC
CSARRPSGYEQYF
>few|15|TRBD2|TRBJ2-2|TRBV5-1
TGCGCCAGCAGCTTGATGCGCGAGCGGGACGGGGAGCTGTTTTTT
CASSLMRERDGELFF
>few|15|-|TRBJ2-3|TRBV25-1
TGTGCCAGCAGTGAATCTGGTAGGGGGACAGATACGCAGTATTTT
CASSESGRGTDTQYF
>-|12|-|TRBJ2-7|TRBV30
TGTGCCTTGGGGAAGAGCTCCTACGAGCAGTACTTC
CALGKSSYEQYF
>-|13|-|TRBJ1-1|TRBV11-2
TGTGCCAGCAGCCAATTCCCGAACACTGAAGCTTTCTTT
CASSQFPNTEAFF
>few|17|TRBD2|TRBJ2-4|TRBV20-1
TGCAGTGCTACCTCCCCGGGACTAGTGGTCTCCAAAAACATTCAGTACTTC
CSATSPGLVVSKNIQYF
>-|13|TRBD1|TRBJ2-7|TRBV5-1
TGCGCCAGCATCTTCGGACAGGCCTACGAGCAGTACTTC
CASIFGQAYEQYF
>once|11|-|TRBJ1-1|TRBV3-1
TGTGCCACCGGGGGGCTAACTGAAGCTTTCTTT
CATGGLTEAFF
>few|13|-|TRBJ1-1|TRBV29-1
TGCAGCGTTGAAGAGTCGGGGAGGACTGAAGCTTTCTTT
CSVEESGRTEAFF
>few|16|-|TRBJ1-6|TRBV7-2
TGTGCCAGCAGCTTAGAGCCCCCCCCCTATAATTCACCCCTCCACTTT
CASSLEPPPYNSPLHF
>-|15|-|TRBJ1-3|TRBV7-2
TGTGCCAGCACCACGAACAGGGCCTCTGGAAACACCATATATTTT
CASTTNRASGNTIYF
>few|15|TRBD2|TRBJ2-1|TRBV12-3/TRBV12-4
TGTGCCAGCAGACCCCTAGCGGGGAACTACAATGAGCAGTTCTTC
CASRPLAGNYNEQFF
>few|14|-|TRBJ2-3|TRBV3-1
TGTGCCAGCAGCCGCCAGACAGGCACAGATACGCAGTATTTT
CASSRQTGTDTQYF
>few|17|TRBD2|TRBJ2-7|TRBV7-8
TGTGCCAGCAGCTTAGTAGCCTTGGGGGGGAGTGGCTACGAGCAGTACTTC
CASSLVALGGSGYEQYF
>many|15|TRBD1|TRBJ1-5|TRBV5-1
TGCGCCAGCAGCTTGGATGGGACAGGGAATCAGCCCCAGCATTTT
CASSLDGTGNQPQHF
>-|15|-|TRBJ2-4|TRBV27
TGTGCCAGCAGTTCTGGACAGCCTCGGCAAAACATTCAGTACTTC
CASSSGQPRQNIQYF
>-|13|-|TRBJ2-7|TRBV20-1
TGCAGTGCTAGTCCGCCAGGAGTCTACGAGCAGTACTTC
CSASPPGVYEQYF
>-|14|TRBD1|TRBJ1-1|TRBV18
TGTGCCAGCTCACAAGGACAGGGGGCTACTGAAGCTTTCTTT
CASSQGQGATEAFF
>-|12|-|TRBJ1-6|TRBV6-2/TRBV6-3
TGTGCCAGCAGTTACAGGGACCCACCCCTCCACTTT
CASSYRDPPLHF
>-|17|-|TRBJ1-1|TRBV13
TGTGCCAGCACCTCGTGGGGGGGATTCTTTTCGAACACTGAAGCTTTCTTT
CASTSWGGFFSNTEAFF
>many|19|TRBD2|TRBJ2-1|TRBV27
TGTGCCAGCAGGGAAAAGGGACTAGCGGGGGTTACAAACTACAATGAGCAGTTCTTC
CASREKGLAGVTNYNEQFF
>-|14|-|TRBJ2-1|TRBV14
TGTGCCAGCAGCCAAGGGCTCACTAATAATGAGCAGTTCTTC
CASSQGLTNNEQFF
>few|13|-|TRBJ1-1|TRBV18
TGTGCCAGCGCACGGCTAAAGGACGGTGAAGCTTTCTTT
CASARLKDGEAFF
>-|14|TRBD1|TRBJ1-1|TRBV18
TGTGCCAGCTCACAACATCCGACAGGGGCGGAAGCTTTCTTT
CASSQHPTGAEAFF
>-|15|TRBD1|TRBJ1-6|TRBV30
TGTGCCTGGAGGCGGGAGGGGGCGTCGAATTCACCCCTCCACTTT
CAWRREGASNSPLHF
>-|14|-|TRBJ1-6|TRBV20-1
TGCAGTGCTAGGGGACGGACAAGGGATTCACCCCTCCACTTT
CSARGRTRDSPLHF
>-|16|TRBD2|TRBJ2-5|TRBV11-2
TGTGCCAGCAGCCCCAGGGGGGCGGGGGGGCCGGAGACCCAGTACTTC
CASSPRGAGGPETQYF
>-|13|-|TRBJ2-7|TRBV7-3
TGTGCCAGCAGCTCGGGGGCTGGGTACGAGCAGTACTTC
CASSSGAGYEQYF
>few|15|-|TRBJ2-5|TRBV5-1
TGCGCCAGCAGCACACTACAGGGGGGGCAAGAGACCCAGTACTTC
CASSTLQGGQETQYF
>-|13|-|TRBJ1-4|TRBV2
TGTGCCAGCAGTAACGACGTTAGGGGAAAACTGTTTTTT
CASSNDVRGKLFF
>many|13|-|TRBJ1-1|TRBV6-1
TGTGCCAGCAGCGGAGGGTCGAACACTGAAGCTTTCTTT
CASSGGSNTEAFF
>-|15|-|TRBJ2-5|TRBV7-9
TGTGCCAGCAGCTTAGTAGGCAACGGGGAAGAGACCCAGTACTTC
CASSLVGNGEETQYF
>few|13|-|TRBJ1-1|TRBV6-5
TGTGCCAGCAGTTCCGGGCTCTGGACTGAAGCTTTCTTT
CASSSGLWTEAFF
>few|13|-|TRBJ1-1|TRBV30
TGTGCCTGGGGAGCGGACCTGAACACTGAAGCTTTCTTT
CAWGADLNTEAFF